This T cell receptor beta chain was captured by sequencing in a study of breast tumors, draining lymph nodes, adjacent tissues. Germline V gives CDR1 DFQATT, CDR2 SNEGSKA (reference sequence). This CDR3 spans 12 amino acids. This clonotype was counted a single time. Relative to the germline gene, one junction end is altered; a read error may explain this. TCRdb re-called the multiplex PCR reads with MiXCR, one entry per CDR3 protein. This repertoire shows 20,000 to 25,000 distinct CDR3 sequences, around 50% found once; its top ten account for 7.8%. This clonotype was sampled from a female donor with breast cancer. Some clones in this sample may be carry-over from other donors' samples. This chain connects TRBV20-1 to TRBJ2-1, with a possible D match to TRBD2 (6 bases). Input material: breast tumor tissue. The CDR3 DNA follows: TGCAGTGCAAGGGGACTCCACAATCAGCCGCTCTTC. Amino acid sequence: CSARGLHNQPLF.